This T cell receptor (beta chain) comes out of a study of blood T cell repertoires in COVID-19. On the study more broadly: In each case, the material was cDNA or gDNA derived from T cells, B-cell-depleted T cells, or PBMCs.

This clone showed up just once. In the original analysis: Amplification from reference gene primers served as the basis for estimated nucleated cell counts. The data were produced by immunoSEQ multiplex PCR, yet TCRdb's version contains in-frame clones alone and is incomplete. V, J and clone size are taken as reported in that table, and D and trimming were inferred from the DNA itself. Among 150,000 to 200,000 clones listed, approximately 73% were seen once. CDR1 and CDR2 from the germline V gene are LNHDA and SQIVND (reference sequence). Deletions cut 7 bases from V and 0 bases from J, with 16 bases between. This CDR3 is built from 16 residues. Study members were between about 18 and 95 years old and lived in about two dozen US regions.

J is TRBJ2-1 and V is TRBV19; D is perhaps TRBD2 (6 bases). Sequencing was done on a sample of PBMCs or T cells enriched from blood (not recorded which). This TCR derives from a woman aged 50 to 65 with acute COVID-19. CDR3 loop: CASTYGRRGSYNEQFF. CDR3 DNA: TGTGCCAGTACATATGGGAGGCGGGGCTCCTACAATGAGCAGTTCTTC.